One and the same sample provided the 8 T cell receptor beta chains below, sequenced in a study of T cells in localized non-small cell lung cancer (TCRdb year 2020). The library was made by the immunoSEQ multiplex PCR assay. The table comes from immuneACCESS by way of TCRdb, which keeps in-frame sequences with V and J called. Part of the clones is missing from these tables; in studies checked, under half for an unresolved V gene and the rest for unknown reasons. This sample lists under 20,000 clones; roughly 90% were detected once. About a quarter of the sample lies in the top ten. Sequencing was performed on peripheral blood, taken before any cancer treatment. These receptors were obtained from a female donor older than 55 with stage III squamous cell lung carcinoma.

This clone was detected a few times. The chain combines TRBV4-1 with TRBJ2-3; D gene ambiguous. CDR1 is MGHRA, CDR2 YSYEKL, per germline. Trimming cost V 0 bases and J 4 bases, with 14 bases left between them. The CDR3 spans 16 residues. CDR3 residues: CASSQDRLVVADTQYF. CDR3 DNA: TGCGCCAGCAGCCAAGATCGCCTAGTAGTCGCAGATACGCAGTATTTT.

This clone appeared a few times. The rearrangement joins TRBV4-1 to TRBJ1-2; D ambiguous. The CDR3 spans 14 residues. Trimming left V 5 bases short and J 4 bases short, with 14 bases between. CDR1 is MGHRA and CDR2 is YSYEKL in the germline V gene. The CDR3 sequence is CASSAGAGFYGYTF. Written as DNA, the CDR3 is TGCGCCAGCAGCGCCGGTGCGGGGTTCTATGGCTACACCTTC.

The V gene is TRBV5-1, the J gene TRBJ1-1; TRBD1 matches at 8 bases. This CDR3 contains 15 residues. Germline lookup yields CDR1 SGHRS and CDR2 YFSETQ. V was pared by 4 bases and J by 2 bases, with 7 bases of the junction left unmatched. CDR3 protein: CASSRQGARNTEAFF. For the CDR3, the DNA is TGCGCCAGCAGCCGTCAGGGGGCGCGCAACACTGAAGCTTTCTTT. The full variable domain, its missing parts supplied by reference TRBV5-1 and TRBJ1-1, is KAGVTQTPRYLIKTRGQQVTLSCSPISGHRSVSWYQQTPGQGLQFLFEYFSETQRNKGNFPGRFSGRQFSNSRSEMNVSTLELGDSALYLCASSRQGARNTEAFFGQGTRLTVV.

The chain links TRBV5-1 to TRBJ2-7; 7 positions match TRBD1. The CDR3 runs 15 residues. After removal of 4 bases from V and 4 bases from J, the junction contained 11 bases not matched to a gene. Per the germline V gene, CDR1 is SGHRS and CDR2 is YFSETQ. The CDR3 coding sequence is TGCGCCAGCAGCCTTTTAGGACAGGCCCCTTACGAGCAGTACTTC. Its protein product is CASSLLGQAPYEQYF.

This chain links TRBV27 with TRBJ2-7; 7 bases agree with TRBD2. This CDR3 has 15 residues. CDR1 MNHEY and CDR2 SMNVEV come from the germline V gene (reference sequence). Trimming cost V 4 bases and J 3 bases; bases outside gene matches: 9. The CDR3 sequence is CASSYRLTSIYEQYF. CDR3 DNA: TGTGCCAGCAGTTATCGTTTGACTAGCATCTACGAGCAGTACTTC.

The chain carries TRBV6-1 and TRBJ1-5, with D maybe TRBD1 (5 bases). The germline gives CDR1 MNHNS, CDR2 SASEGT. The CDR3 is made up of 16 amino acids. Between the trimmed V and J ends, which lost 1 base and 2 bases, there was a span of 12 bases. The CDR3 bases are TGTGCCAGCAGTGAAGGGGAGGGGACGGGCAATCAGCCCCAGCATTTT. Residues: CASSEGEGTGNQPQHF.

The chain combines TRBV11-3 with TRBJ1-1, with D perhaps TRBD1 (6 bases). Trimming pared 5 bases from V and 4 bases from J, leaving 14 bases between. Germline CDR1 reads SGHNT; CDR2 reads YENEEA. The CDR3 contains 14 residues. The CDR3 sequence: CASSPGGEVTEAFF. The CDR3 DNA reads TGTGCCAGCAGCCCGGGGGGCGAAGTCACTGAAGCTTTCTTT.

The V and J genes are TRBV6-5 and TRBJ2-4, with 10 bases aligning to TRBD1. CDR3 length: 15 amino acids. The germline gives CDR1 MNHEY, CDR2 SVGAGI. Losses at the gene ends were 6 bases for V and 5 bases for J; bases not matched to a gene: 7. The chain's CDR3 is CASSSGTGVQNIQYF. In DNA, the CDR3 is TGTGCCAGCAGCTCCGGGACAGGGGTTCAAAACATTCAGTACTTC.